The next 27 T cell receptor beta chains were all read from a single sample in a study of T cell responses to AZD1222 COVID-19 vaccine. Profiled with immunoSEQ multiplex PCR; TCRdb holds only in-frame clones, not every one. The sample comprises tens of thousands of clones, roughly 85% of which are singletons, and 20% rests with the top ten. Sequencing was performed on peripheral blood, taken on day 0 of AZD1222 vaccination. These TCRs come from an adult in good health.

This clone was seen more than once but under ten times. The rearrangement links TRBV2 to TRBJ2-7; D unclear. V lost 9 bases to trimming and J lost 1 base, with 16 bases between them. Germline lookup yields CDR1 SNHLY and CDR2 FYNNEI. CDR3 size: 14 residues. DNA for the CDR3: TGTGCCAGTTCCCTCTCTCTGGGTTCCTACGAGCAGTACTTC. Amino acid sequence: CASSLSLGSYEQYF.

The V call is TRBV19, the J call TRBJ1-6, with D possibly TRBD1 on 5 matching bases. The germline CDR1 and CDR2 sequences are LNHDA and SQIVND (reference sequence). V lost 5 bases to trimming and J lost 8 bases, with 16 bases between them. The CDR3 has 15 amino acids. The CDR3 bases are TGTGCCAGTAGTTCCGGGACCCCAACACATTCACCCCTCCACTTT. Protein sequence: CASSSGTPTHSPLHF.

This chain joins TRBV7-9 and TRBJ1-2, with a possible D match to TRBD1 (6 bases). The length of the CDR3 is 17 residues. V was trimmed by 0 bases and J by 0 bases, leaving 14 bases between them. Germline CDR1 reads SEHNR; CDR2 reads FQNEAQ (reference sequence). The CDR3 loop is CASSLAFQGQTNYGYTF. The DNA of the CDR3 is TGTGCCAGCAGCTTAGCGTTTCAGGGGCAAACTAACTATGGCTACACCTTC.

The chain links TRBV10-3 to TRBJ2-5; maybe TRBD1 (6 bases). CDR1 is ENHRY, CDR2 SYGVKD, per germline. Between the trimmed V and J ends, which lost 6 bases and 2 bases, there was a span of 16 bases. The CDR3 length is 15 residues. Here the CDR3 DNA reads TGTGCCATCAGAAACAGGGTGAACGGGCAAGAGACCCAGTACTTC. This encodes CAIRNRVNGQETQYF.

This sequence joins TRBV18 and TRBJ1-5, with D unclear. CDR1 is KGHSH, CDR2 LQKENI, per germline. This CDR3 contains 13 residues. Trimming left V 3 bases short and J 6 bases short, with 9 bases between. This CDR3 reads CASSPDSSQPQHF. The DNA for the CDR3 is TGTGCCAGCTCACCTGACTCCAGTCAGCCCCAGCATTTT.

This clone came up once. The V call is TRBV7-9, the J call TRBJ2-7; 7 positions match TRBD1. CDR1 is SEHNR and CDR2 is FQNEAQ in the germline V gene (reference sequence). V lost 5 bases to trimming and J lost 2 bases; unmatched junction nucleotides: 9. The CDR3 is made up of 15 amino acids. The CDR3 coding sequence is TGTGCCAGCAGCATTTTGGGACAGCCCCCCTACGAGCAGTACTTC. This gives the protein CASSILGQPPYEQYF.

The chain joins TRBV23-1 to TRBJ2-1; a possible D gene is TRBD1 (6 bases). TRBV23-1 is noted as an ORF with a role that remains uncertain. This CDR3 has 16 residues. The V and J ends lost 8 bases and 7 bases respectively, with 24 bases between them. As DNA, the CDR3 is TGCGCCAGCGGCGGAAAAAGGCAGGGGACGGTTAATGAGCAGTTCTTC. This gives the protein CASGGKRQGTVNEQFF.

This CDR3 is CGTGELGELFF. The CDR3 nucleotides read TGTGGCACGGGGGAATTAGGGGAGCTGTTTTTT. The rearrangement links TRBV28 to TRBJ2-2; a weak D match, TRBD2 (6 bases). The CDR3 is 11 amino acids. Germline assignment: CDR1 MDHEN and CDR2 SYDVKM.

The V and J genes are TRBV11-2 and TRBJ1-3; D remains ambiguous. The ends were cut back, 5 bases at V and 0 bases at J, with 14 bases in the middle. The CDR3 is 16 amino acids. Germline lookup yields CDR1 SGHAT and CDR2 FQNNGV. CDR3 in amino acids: CASSTYTASSGNTIYF. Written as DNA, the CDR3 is TGTGCCAGCAGCACCTATACAGCTAGCTCTGGAAACACCATATATTTT.

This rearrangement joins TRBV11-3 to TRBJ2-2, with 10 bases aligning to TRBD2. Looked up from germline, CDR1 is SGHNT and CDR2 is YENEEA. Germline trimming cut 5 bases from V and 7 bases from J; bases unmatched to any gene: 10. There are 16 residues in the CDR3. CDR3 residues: CASSRPGLAGVGELFF. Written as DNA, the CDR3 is TGTGCCAGCAGCCGTCCCGGGCTAGCGGGGGTCGGGGAGCTGTTTTTT.

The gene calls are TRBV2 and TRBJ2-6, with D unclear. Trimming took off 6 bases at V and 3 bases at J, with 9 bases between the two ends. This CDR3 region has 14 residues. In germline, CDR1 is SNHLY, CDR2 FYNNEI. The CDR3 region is CASSQLSGANVLTF. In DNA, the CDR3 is TGTGCCAGCAGCCAGCTTAGTGGGGCCAACGTCCTGACTTTC.

The DNA for the CDR3 is TGTGCCAGCAGCTTTGCAGGGACGACTGAAGCTTTCTTT. This gives the protein CASSFAGTTEAFF. The chain carries TRBV5-5 and TRBJ1-1, with D tentatively TRBD1 (5 bases). Germline V gene data show CDR1 as SGHKS and CDR2 as YYEKEE (reference sequence). The CDR3 consists of 13 residues. The V and J ends lost 2 bases and 5 bases respectively, with 10 bases between them.

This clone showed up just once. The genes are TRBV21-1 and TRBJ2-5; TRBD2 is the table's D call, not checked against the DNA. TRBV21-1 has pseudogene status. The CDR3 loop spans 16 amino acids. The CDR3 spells CASRISMRAEKETQYF. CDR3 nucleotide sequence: TGTGCCAGCAGGATCAGCATGAGGGCGGAGAAAGAGACCCAGTACTTC.

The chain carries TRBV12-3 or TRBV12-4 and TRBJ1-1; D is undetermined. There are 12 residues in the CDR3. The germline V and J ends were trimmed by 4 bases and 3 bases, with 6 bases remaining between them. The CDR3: CASSSTHTEAFF. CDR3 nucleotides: TGTGCCAGCAGTTCCACTCACACTGAAGCTTTCTTT.

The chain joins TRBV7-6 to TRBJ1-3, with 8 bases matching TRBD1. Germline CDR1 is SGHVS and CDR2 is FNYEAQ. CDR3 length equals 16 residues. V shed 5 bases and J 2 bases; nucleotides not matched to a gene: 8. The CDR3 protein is CASSLGTGSAGNTIYF. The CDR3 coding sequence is TGTGCCAGCAGCCTAGGGACAGGATCTGCTGGAAACACCATATATTTT.

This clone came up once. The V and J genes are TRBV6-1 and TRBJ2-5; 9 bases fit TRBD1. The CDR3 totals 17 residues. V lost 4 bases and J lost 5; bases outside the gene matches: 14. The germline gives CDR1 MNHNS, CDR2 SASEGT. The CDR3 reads CASSGRRGTGGWETQYF. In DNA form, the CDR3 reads TGTGCCAGCAGTGGTAGAAGAGGAACAGGGGGCTGGGAGACCCAGTACTTC.

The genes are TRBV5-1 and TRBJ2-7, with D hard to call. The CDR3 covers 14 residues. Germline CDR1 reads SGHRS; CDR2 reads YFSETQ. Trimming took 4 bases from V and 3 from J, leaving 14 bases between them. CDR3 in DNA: TGCGCCAGCAGCACGGACGGTTTTTACTACGAGCAGTACTTC. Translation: CASSTDGFYYEQYF.

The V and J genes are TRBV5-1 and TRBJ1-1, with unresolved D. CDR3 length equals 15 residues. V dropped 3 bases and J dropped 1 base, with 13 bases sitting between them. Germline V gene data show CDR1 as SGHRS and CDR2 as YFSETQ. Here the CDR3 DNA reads TGCGCCAGCAGCTACGTGATGAGGGAGAACACTGAAGCTTTCTTT. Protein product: CASSYVMRENTEAFF.

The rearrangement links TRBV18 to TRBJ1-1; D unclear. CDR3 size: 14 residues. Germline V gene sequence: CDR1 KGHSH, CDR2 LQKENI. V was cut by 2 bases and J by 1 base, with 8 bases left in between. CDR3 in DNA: TGTGCCAGCTCACCAGGTCAGACGAACACTGAAGCTTTCTTT. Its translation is CASSPGQTNTEAFF.

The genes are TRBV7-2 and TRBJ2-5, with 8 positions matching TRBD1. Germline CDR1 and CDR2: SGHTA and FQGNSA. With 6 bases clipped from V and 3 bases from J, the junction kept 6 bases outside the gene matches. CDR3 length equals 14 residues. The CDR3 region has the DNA TGTGCCAGCAGAAGAAACAGGGGGGAAGAGACCCAGTACTTC. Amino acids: CASRRNRGEETQYF.

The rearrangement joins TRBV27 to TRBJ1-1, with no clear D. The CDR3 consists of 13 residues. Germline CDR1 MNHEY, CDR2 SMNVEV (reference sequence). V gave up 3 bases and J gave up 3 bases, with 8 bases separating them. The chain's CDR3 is CASSFERYTEAFF. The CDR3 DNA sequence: TGTGCCAGCAGTTTTGAAAGGTACACTGAAGCTTTCTTT.

The CDR3 sequence is CASGHWTANEKLFF. For the CDR3, the DNA is TGTGCTAGTGGTCACTGGACAGCTAATGAAAAACTGTTTTTT. The J gene is TRBJ1-4, the V gene TRBV12-5, with D tentatively TRBD1 (6 bases). The CDR3 length is 14 residues. The V end was cut by 5 bases, the J end by 3 bases, with 10 bases between. Germline lookup yields CDR1 LGHNT and CDR2 FRNRAP.

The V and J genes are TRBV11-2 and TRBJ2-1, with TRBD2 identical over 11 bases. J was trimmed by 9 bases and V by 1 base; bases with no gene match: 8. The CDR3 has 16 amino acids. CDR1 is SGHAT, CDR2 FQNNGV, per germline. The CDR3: CASSLVPSGRIGEQFF. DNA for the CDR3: TGTGCCAGCAGCTTAGTCCCTAGCGGGAGGATCGGTGAGCAGTTCTTC.

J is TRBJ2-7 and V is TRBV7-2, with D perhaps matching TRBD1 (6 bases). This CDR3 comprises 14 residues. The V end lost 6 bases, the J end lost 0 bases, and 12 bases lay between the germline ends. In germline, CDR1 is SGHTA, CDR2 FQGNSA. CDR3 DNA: TGTGCCAGCAGATTGAGACAGGACTCCTACGAGCAGTACTTC. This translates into CASRLRQDSYEQYF.

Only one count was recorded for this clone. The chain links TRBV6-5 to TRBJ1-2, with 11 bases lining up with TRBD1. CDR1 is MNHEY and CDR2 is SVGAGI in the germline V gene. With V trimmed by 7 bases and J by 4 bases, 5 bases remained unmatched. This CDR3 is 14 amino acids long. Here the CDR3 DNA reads TGTGCCAGCATACGGACAGGGGGCACCTATGGCTACACCTTC. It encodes CASIRTGGTYGYTF.

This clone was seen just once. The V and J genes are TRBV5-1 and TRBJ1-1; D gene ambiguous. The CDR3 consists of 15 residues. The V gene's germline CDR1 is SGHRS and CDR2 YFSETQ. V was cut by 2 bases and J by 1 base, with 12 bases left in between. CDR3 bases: TGCGCCAGCAGCTTCCGACCGACCTCGAACACTGAAGCTTTCTTT. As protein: CASSFRPTSNTEAFF.

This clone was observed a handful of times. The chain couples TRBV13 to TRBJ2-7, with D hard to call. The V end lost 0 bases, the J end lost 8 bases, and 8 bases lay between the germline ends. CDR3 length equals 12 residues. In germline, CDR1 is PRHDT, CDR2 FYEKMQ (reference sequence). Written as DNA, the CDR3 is TGTGCCAGCAGCTTAGGCCCCGGCCAGCAGTACTTC. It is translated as CASSLGPGQQYF.